The next 18 T cell receptor beta chains were all read from a single sample in a study of monozygotic twins with inflammatory bowel disease. TCRdb re-called the 5' RACE reads and shows each CDR3 protein once, DNA omitted. The sample table sets out 350,000 to 400,000 distinct CDR3 sequences. The source material was blood. These receptors all come from a human donor with ulcerative colitis or Crohn's disease, or a healthy co-twin of an affected twin (not recorded which).

The CDR3 here is CASSLAGGQGYEQYF. The chain recombines TRBV5-1 with TRBJ2-7; TCRdb calls TRBD1, which cannot be checked without DNA. CDR1 SGHRS and CDR2 YFSETQ come from the germline V gene. The CDR3 is 15 amino acids. Full variable domain (remainder filled in from reference TRBV5-1 and TRBJ2-7): KAGVTQTPRYLIKTRGQQVTLSCSPISGHRSVSWYQQTPGQGLQFLFEYFSETQRNKGNFPGRFSGRQFSNSRSEMNVSTLELGDSALYLCASSLAGGQGYEQYFGPGTRLTVT.

The chain employs TRBV5-6 and TRBJ2-7; the TRBD2 assignment by TCRdb is unverifiable without DNA. Germline V CDR1 and CDR2: SGHDT, YYEEEE. The CDR3 consists of 15 residues. The CDR3 is CATGGGGLATYEQYF.

The genes are TRBV12-3 or TRBV12-4 and TRBJ2-7. This CDR3 contains 14 residues. CDR3: CASSFGRIYYEQYF.

The chain carries TRBV4-3 and TRBJ2-7. The CDR3 spans 15 residues. Germline lookup yields CDR1 LGHNA and CDR2 YSLEER. The CDR3: CASSQDVGWAYEQYF.

The V and J genes are TRBV30 and TRBJ2-7; without DNA, the TCRdb call of TRBD1 cannot be checked. The CDR3 sequence is 13 residues long. The germline gives CDR1 GTSNPN, CDR2 SVGIG (reference sequence). The CDR3 sequence is CAWTGRTNYEQYF. Looking up the rest from reference TRBV30 and TRBJ2-7 gives the full variable domain: SQTIHQWPATLVQPVGSPLSLECTVEGTSNPNLYWYRQAAGRGLQLLFYSVGIGQISSEVPQNLSASRPQDRQFILSSKKLLLSDSGFYLCAWTGRTNYEQYFGPGTRLTVT.

This chain connects TRBV20-1 to TRBJ2-7; TCRdb's D call, TRBD2, is unchecked because there is no DNA. Germline loops: CDR1 DFQATT, CDR2 SNEGSKA (reference sequence). The CDR3 consists of 12 residues. The chain's CDR3 is CSAEGTSYEQYF.

This chain connects TRBV5-1 to TRBJ1-1; TCRdb calls TRBD1, which cannot be checked without DNA. Germline assignment: CDR1 SGHRS and CDR2 YFSETQ. This CDR3 spans 16 amino acids. The chain's CDR3 is CASSLTPGASFTEAFF.

This chain links TRBV27 with TRBJ2-2; TCRdb calls TRBD1, which cannot be checked without DNA. Looked up from germline, CDR1 is MNHEY and CDR2 is SMNVEV (reference sequence). CDR3 length: 17 residues. The CDR3 reads CASSLSTVRSGAGELFF.

This chain connects TRBV5-4 to TRBJ1-2. This CDR3 contains 14 residues. CDR1 is SGHNT and CDR2 is YYREEE in the germline V gene (reference sequence). The CDR3 region is CASSLDLSGYGYTF. Filled out from reference TRBV5-4 and TRBJ1-2, the complete variable domain reads ETGVTQSPTHLIKTRGQQVTLRCSSQSGHNTVSWYQQALGQGPQFIFQYYREEENGRGNFPPRFSGLQFPNYSSELNVNALELDDSALYLCASSLDLSGYGYTFGSGTRLTVV.

The gene calls are TRBV27 and TRBJ2-4; TCRdb's D gene call, TRBD1, goes unchecked for lack of DNA. The length of the CDR3 is 15 residues. Germline CDR1 reads MNHEY; CDR2 reads SMNVEV (reference sequence). The CDR3 sequence: CASSSETGSVNIQYF.

The rearrangement uses TRBV6-5 and TRBJ2-7; TCRdb outputs TRBD1, but without DNA this stays unchecked. Germline V CDR1 and CDR2: MNHEY, SVGAGI. The CDR3 loop spans 16 amino acids. The CDR3 here is CASSYSQGGREYEQYF.

V and J are TRBV18 and TRBJ2-1; TCRdb proposes TRBD1, but this gene call is untestable without DNA. This CDR3 is 15 amino acids long. Germline lookup yields CDR1 KGHSH and CDR2 LQKENI. This chain's CDR3 is CASSVGDSLNNEQFF.

The chain recombines TRBV5-1 with TRBJ2-2. The V gene's germline CDR1 is SGHRS and CDR2 YFSETQ. The CDR3 extends over 15 amino acids. This chain's CDR3 is CASSLDTINTGELLF.

The V and J genes are TRBV12-5 and TRBJ2-3; TCRdb reports TRBD1, a call that lacks DNA to check it against. The V gene's germline CDR1 is LGHNT and CDR2 FRNRAP. This CDR3 spans 14 amino acids. CDR3 residues: CASAPDRATDTQYF. The variable domain in full, with the rest retrieved from reference TRBV12-5 and TRBJ2-3, is DARVTQTPRHKVTEMGQEVTMRCQPILGHNTVFWYRQTMMQGLELLAYFRNRAPLDDSGMPKDRFSAEMPDATLATLKIQPSEPRDSAVYFCASAPDRATDTQYFGPGTRLTVL.

This chain joins TRBV7-6 and TRBJ2-3; TCRdb reports TRBD2, a call that lacks DNA to check it against. Germline lookup yields CDR1 SGHVS and CDR2 FNYEAQ. The CDR3 consists of 16 residues. This chain's CDR3 is CASSLRLADSTDTQYF.

The chain carries TRBV18 and TRBJ2-2; TCRdb's assignment of TRBD1 cannot be checked, as there is no DNA. The CDR3 extends over 14 amino acids. Germline CDR1 and CDR2: KGHSH and LQKENI. The CDR3 sequence: CASSTGTDTGELFF.

CDR3: CASSYSPSYYEQYF. The genes are TRBV6-5 and TRBJ2-7. The CDR3 is 14 amino acids. Germline V gene sequence: CDR1 MNHEY, CDR2 SVGAGI.

The CDR3 protein is CSVRLRQGAINEKLFF. The genes are TRBV29-1 and TRBJ1-4; the TCRdb call, TRBD1, lacks DNA for checking. CDR1 and CDR2 (germline): SQVTM, ANQGSEA. This CDR3 contains 16 residues. The complete variable domain, with remaining parts taken from reference TRBV29-1 and TRBJ1-4, reads SAVISQKPSRDICQRGTSLTIQCQVDSQVTMMFWYRQQPGQSLTLIATANQGSEATYESGFVIDKFPISRPNLTFSTLTVSNMSPEDSSIYLCSVRLRQGAINEKLFFGSGTQLSVL.